The sequence of this T cell receptor beta chain was determined in a study of cytomegalovirus exposure and HLA in healthy donors. V was pared by 4 bases and J by 0 bases, with 6 bases between. This CDR3 has 13 amino acids. Per the germline V gene, CDR1 is SGHAT and CDR2 is FQNNGV. It was with 60 Vbeta and 13 Jbeta primers that the PCR ran. Profiled with immunoSEQ multiplex PCR; TCRdb holds only in-frame clones, not every one. The sample yields under 200,000 clones, approximately 11% seen once. The V and J genes are TRBV11-2 and TRBJ1-2, with D unclear. Sequenced: PBMCs. The receptor was derived from a man aged 50 or older in good health and CMV-seropositive. CDR3 DNA: TGTGCCAGCAGCTCCCTTCCTAACTATGGCTACACCTTC. This encodes CASSSLPNYGYTF.